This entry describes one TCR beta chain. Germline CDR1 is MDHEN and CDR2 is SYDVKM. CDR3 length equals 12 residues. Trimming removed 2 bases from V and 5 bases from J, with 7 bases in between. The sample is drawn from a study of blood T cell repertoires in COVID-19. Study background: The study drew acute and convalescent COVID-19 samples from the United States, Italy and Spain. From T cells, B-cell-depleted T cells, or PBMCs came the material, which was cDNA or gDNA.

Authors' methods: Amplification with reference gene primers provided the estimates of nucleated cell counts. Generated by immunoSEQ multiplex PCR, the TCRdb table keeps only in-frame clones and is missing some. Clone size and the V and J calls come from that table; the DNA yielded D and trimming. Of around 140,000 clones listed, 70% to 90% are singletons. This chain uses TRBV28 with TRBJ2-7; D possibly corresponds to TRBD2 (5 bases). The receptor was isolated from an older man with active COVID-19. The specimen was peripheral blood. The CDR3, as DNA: TGTGCCAGCAGTTTAAGAGGGAACGAGCAGTACTTC. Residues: CASSLRGNEQYF.